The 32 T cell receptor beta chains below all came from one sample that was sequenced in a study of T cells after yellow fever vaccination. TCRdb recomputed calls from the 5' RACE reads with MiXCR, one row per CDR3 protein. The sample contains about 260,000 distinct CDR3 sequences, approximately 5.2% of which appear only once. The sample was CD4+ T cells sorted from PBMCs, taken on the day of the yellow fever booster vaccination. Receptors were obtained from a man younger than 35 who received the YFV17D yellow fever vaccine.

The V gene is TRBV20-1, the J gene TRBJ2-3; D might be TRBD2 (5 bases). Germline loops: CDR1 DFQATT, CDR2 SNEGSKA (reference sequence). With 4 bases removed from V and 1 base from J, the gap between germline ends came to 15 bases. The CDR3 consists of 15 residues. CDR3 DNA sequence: TGCAGTGCTAATGACTACCTCACTGGCACAGATACGCAGTATTTT. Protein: CSANDYLTGTDTQYF.

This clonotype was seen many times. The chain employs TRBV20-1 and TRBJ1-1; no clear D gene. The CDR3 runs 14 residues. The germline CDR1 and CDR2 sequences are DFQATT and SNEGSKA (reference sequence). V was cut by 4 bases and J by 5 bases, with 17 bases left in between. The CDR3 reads CSATREFSRTEAFF. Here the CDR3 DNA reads TGCAGTGCTACCCGGGAGTTTTCTAGGACTGAAGCTTTCTTT.

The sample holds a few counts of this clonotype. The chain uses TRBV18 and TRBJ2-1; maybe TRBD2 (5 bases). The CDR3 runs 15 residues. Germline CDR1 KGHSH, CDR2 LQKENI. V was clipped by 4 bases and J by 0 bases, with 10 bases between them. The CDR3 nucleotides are TGTGCCAGCTCACGAGCGGTAGGCTCCTACAATGAGCAGTTCTTC. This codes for CASSRAVGSYNEQFF.

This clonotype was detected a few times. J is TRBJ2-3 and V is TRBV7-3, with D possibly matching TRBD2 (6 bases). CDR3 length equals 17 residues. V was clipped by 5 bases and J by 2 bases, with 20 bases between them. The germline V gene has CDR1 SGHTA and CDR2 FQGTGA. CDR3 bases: TGTGCCAGCAGCACCCGGGATGGGCGGGAAAACACAGATACGCAGTATTTT. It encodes CASSTRDGRENTDTQYF.

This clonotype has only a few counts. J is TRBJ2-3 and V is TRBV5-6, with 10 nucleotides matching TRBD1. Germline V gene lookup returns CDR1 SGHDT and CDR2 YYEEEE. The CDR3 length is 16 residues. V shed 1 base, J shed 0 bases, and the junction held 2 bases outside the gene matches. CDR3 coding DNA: TGTGCCAGCAGCTTGCGGGACAGGGGTAGCACAGATACGCAGTATTTT. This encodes CASSLRDRGSTDTQYF.

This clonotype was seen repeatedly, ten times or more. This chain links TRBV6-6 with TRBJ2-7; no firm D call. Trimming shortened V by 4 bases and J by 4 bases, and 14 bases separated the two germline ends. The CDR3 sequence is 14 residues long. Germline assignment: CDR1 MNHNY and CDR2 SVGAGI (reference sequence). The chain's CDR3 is CASSLPGPVYEQYF. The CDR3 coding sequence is TGTGCCAGCAGTTTACCCGGGCCGGTATACGAGCAGTACTTC.

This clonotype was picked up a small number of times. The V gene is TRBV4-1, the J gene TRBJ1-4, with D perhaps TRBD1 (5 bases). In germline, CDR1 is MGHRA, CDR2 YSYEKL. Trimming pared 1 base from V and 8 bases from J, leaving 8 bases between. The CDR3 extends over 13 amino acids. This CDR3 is CASSQVAGEKLFF. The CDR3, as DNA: TGCGCCAGCAGCCAAGTGGCAGGGGAAAAACTGTTTTTT.

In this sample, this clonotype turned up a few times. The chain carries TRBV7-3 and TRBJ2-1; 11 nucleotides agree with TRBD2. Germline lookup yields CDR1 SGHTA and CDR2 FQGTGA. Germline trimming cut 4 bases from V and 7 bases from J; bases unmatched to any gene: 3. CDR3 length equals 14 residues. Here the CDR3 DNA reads TGTGCCAGCAGCTCTAGCGGGGGGAAAAATGAGCAGTTCTTC. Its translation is CASSSSGGKNEQFF.

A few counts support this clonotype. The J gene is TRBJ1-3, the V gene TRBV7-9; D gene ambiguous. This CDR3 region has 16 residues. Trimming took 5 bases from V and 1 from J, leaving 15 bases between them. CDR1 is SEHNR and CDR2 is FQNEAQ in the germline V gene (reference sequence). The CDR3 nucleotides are TGTGCCAGCAGCCCCCCCGGAGTAGGATCTGGAAACACCATATATTTT. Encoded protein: CASSPPGVGSGNTIYF.

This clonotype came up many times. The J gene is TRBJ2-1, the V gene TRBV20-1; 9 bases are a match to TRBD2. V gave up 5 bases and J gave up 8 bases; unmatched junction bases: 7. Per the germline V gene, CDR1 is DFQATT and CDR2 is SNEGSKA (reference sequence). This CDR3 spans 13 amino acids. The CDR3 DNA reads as TGCAGTGCTTCGCGCGGGGGGGTGGATGAGCAGTTCTTC. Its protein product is CSASRGGVDEQFF.

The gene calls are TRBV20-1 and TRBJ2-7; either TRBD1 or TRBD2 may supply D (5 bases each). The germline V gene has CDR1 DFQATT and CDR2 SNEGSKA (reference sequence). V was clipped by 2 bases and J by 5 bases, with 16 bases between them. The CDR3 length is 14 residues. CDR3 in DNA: TGCAGTGCTAGACTTTGGGGGTCCGACGACGAGCAGTACTTC. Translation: CSARLWGSDDEQYF.

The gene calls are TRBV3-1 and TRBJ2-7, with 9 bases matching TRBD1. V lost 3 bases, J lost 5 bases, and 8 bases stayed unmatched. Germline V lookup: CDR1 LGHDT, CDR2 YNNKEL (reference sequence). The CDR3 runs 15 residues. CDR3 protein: CASSHIWTGEDEQYV. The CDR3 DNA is TGTGCCAGCAGCCACATATGGACAGGGGAGGACGAGCAGTACGTC.

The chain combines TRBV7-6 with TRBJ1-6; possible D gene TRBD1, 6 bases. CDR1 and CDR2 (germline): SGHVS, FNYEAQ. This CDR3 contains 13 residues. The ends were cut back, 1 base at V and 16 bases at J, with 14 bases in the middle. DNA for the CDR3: TGTGCCAGCAGCTTAGGACAGGACAGCTTTCTCCACTTT. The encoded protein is CASSLGQDSFLHF.

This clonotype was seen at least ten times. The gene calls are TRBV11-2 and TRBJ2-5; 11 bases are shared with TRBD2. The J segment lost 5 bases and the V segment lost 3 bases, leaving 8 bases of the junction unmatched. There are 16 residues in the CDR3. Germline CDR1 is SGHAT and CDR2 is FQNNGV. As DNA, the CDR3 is TGTGCCAGCAGCTTGAATAGCGGGGGGGCCGGGGAGACCCAGTACTTC. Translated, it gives CASSLNSGGAGETQYF.

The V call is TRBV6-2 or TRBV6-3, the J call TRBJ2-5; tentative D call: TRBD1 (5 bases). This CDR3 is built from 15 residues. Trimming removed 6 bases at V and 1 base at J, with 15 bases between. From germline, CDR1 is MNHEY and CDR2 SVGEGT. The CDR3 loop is CASSSPLGRQETQYF. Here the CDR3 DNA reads TGTGCCAGCAGCAGCCCCCTGGGGCGCCAAGAGACCCAGTACTTC.

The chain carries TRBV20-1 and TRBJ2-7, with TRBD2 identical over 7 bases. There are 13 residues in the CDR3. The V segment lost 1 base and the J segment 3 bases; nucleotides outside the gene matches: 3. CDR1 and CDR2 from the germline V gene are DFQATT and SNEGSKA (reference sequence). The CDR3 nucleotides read TGCAGTGCTAGAGGGGACTACCTCTACGAGCAGTACGTC. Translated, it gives CSARGDYLYEQYV.

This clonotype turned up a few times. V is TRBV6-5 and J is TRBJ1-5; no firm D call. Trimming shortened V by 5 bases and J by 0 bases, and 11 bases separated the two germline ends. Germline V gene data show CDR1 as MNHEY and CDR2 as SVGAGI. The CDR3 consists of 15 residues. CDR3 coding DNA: TGTGCCAGCAGTCGGACGGCTAATAGCAATCAGCCCCAGCATTTT. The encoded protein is CASSRTANSNQPQHF.

The CDR3 DNA reads as TGTGCCAGCAGTTACCCCTTGAGGAACACTGAAGCTTTCTTT. Translating gives CASSYPLRNTEAFF. The chain is built from TRBV6-6 and TRBJ1-1; D ambiguous. With 2 bases removed from V and 1 base from J, the gap between germline ends came to 8 bases. Germline lookup yields CDR1 MNHNY and CDR2 SVGAGI (reference sequence). This CDR3 has 14 amino acids.

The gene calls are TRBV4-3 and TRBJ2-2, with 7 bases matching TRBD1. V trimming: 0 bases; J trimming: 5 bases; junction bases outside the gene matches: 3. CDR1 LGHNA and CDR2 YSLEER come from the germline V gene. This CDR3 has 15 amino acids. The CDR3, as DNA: TGCGCCAGCAGCCAAGAACAGGGGAGAACCGGGGAGCTGTTTTTT. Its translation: CASSQEQGRTGELFF.

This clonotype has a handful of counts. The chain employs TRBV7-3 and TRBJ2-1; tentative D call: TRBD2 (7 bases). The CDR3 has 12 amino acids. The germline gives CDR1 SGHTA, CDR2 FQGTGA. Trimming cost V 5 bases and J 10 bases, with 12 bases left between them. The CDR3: CASSIGGVEQFF. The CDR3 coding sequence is TGTGCCAGCAGCATAGGGGGGGTAGAGCAGTTCTTC.

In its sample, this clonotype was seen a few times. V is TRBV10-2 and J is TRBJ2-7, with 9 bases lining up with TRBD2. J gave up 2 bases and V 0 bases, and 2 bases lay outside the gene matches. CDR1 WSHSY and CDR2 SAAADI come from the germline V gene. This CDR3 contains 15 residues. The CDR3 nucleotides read TGCGCCAGCAGTGAGTCCGGCGGGGGGGCCTACGAGCAGTACTTC. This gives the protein CASSESGGGAYEQYF.

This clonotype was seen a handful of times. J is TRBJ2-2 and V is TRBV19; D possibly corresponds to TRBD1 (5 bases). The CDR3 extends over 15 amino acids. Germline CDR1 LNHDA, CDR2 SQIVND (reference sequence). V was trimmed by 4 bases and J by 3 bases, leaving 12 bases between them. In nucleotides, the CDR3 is TGTGCCAGTAGTAGTCTGCAGGGCTACACCGGGGAGCTGTTTTTT. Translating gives CASSSLQGYTGELFF.

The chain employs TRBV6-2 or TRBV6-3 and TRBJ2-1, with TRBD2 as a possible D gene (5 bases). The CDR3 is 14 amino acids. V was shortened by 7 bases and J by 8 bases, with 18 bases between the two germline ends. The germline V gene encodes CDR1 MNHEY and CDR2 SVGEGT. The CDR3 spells CASTELSSGDEQFF. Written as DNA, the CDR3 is TGTGCCAGCACCGAATTGTCTTCCGGGGATGAGCAGTTCTTC.

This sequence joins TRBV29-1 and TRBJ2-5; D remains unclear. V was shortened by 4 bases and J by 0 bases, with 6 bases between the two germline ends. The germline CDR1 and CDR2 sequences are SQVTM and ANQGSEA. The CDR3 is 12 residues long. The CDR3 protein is CSVGTNQETQYF. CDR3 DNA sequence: TGCAGCGTTGGAACTAACCAAGAGACCCAGTACTTC.

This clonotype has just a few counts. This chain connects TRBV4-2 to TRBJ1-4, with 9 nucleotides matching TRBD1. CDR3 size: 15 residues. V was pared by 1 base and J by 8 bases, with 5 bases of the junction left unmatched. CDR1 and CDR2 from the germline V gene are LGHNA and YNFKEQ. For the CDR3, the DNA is TGTGCCAGCAGCCAAGTCGGGACAGGGCGGGAAAAACTGTTTTTT. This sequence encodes CASSQVGTGREKLFF.

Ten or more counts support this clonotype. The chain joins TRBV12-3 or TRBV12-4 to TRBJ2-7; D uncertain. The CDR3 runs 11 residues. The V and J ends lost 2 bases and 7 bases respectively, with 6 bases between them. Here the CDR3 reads CASSLRAEQYF. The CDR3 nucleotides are TGTGCCAGCAGTTTAAGGGCTGAGCAGTACTTC.

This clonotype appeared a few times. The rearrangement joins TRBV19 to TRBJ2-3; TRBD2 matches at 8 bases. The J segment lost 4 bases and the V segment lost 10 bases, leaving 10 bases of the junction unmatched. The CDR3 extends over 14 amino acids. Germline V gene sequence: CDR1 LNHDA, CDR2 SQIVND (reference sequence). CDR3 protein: CATAPGLVPDTQYF. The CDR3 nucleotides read TGTGCCACCGCACCGGGACTAGTCCCAGATACGCAGTATTTT.

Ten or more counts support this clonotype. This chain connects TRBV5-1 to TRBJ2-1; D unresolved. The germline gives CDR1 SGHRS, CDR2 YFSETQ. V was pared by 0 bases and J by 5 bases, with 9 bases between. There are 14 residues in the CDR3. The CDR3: CASSLGAQDNEQFF. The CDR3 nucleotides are TGCGCCAGCAGCTTGGGGGCCCAAGACAATGAGCAGTTCTTC.

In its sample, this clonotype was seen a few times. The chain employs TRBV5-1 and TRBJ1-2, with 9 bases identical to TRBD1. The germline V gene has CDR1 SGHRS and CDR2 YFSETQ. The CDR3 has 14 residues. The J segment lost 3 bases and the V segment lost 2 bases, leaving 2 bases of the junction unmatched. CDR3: CASSLGDRDYGYTF. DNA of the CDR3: TGCGCCAGCAGCTTAGGGGACAGGGACTATGGCTACACCTTC.

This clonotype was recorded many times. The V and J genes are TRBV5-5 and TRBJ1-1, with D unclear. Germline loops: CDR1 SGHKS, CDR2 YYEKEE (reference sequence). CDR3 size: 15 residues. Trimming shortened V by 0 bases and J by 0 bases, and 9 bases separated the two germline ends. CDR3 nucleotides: TGTGCCAGCAGCTTGGTCCCGGAAATGAACACTGAAGCTTTCTTT. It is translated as CASSLVPEMNTEAFF.

The CDR3 region has the DNA TGTGCCAGCAGTGCGGACCTAACGGGGCTTAGGGAGACCCAGTACTTC. Protein: CASSADLTGLRETQYF. The chain combines TRBV28 with TRBJ2-5; D is possibly TRBD1 or TRBD2 (5 bases each). Germline V gene sequence: CDR1 MDHEN, CDR2 SYDVKM. V dropped 5 bases and J dropped 5 bases, with 21 bases sitting between them. The CDR3 consists of 16 residues.

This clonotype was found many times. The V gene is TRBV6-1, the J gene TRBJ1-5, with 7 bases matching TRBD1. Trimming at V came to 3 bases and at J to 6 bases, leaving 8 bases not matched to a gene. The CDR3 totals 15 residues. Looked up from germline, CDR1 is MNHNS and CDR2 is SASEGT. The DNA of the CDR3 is TGTGCCAGCAGTGACTACAGGGGATACGGTCAGCCCCAGCATTTT. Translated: CASSDYRGYGQPQHF.